A selection of T cell receptor beta chains follows, all from one sample in a study of shared clonotypes between healthy human individuals. TCRdb's table, derived via immunoSEQ multiplex PCR, lists solely in-frame clones and lacks some. The repertoire holds hundreds of thousands of clones, about 96% seen once, with about 0.22% in the top ten. Sequencing was carried out using naive CD8+ T cells sorted from blood. The receptors here all came from a man aged 25-40 years in good health. The CDR3 runs from the conserved cysteine through the conserved F or W. D genes are given only for firm matches. Part of the rows lack a size; the others show once, few, many or a class for expanded clones.

v_call,d_call,clone_size,j_call,cdr3_nt,cdr3_aa
TRBV9,NA,NA,TRBJ2-7,TGTGCCAGCAGCCCTAGGGGCTACGAGCAGTACTTC,CASSPRGYEQYF
TRBV5-4,NA,once,TRBJ2-7,TGTGCCAGCAGCTACTTTAGGGGGTCCGAGCAGTACTTC,CASSYFRGSEQYF
TRBV29-1,NA,NA,TRBJ1-2,TGCAGTGGGGGGGACTATGGCTACACCTTC,CSGGDYGYTF
TRBV18,NA,NA,TRBJ2-3,TGTGCCAGCTCACCAGGGGAAGGAATCCCAGATACGCAGTATTTT,CASSPGEGIPDTQYF
TRBV28,NA,NA,TRBJ2-1,TGTGCCAGCAGCAGACGGACAGTCGTGAATGAGCAGTTCTTC,CASSRRTVVNEQFF
TRBV19,NA,NA,TRBJ1-1,TGTGCCAGTAGGACGCAGGGGATCACTGAAGCTTTCTTT,CASRTQGITEAFF
TRBV15,TRBD1,once,TRBJ1-1,TGTGCCACCAGCATTGACAGGGGCACTGAAGCTTTCTTT,CATSIDRGTEAFF
TRBV7-9,TRBD2,NA,TRBJ2-7,TGTGCCAGCAGCTTAGAAGCGGGAGGGAGGGAGCAGTACTTC,CASSLEAGGREQYF
TRBV15,NA,NA,TRBJ2-1,TGTGCCACCAGCAGAGACAGGGGTGATGAGCAGTTCTTC,CATSRDRGDEQFF
TRBV29-1,NA,NA,TRBJ2-5,TGCAGCGTTGAATCGAGTGGGTTGGGAGAGACCCAGTACTTC,CSVESSGLGETQYF
TRBV7-3,TRBD1,NA,TRBJ2-7,TGTGCCAGCAGCTTAAAGGTCAGTATCGGACAGGGTTTCCCCTACGAGCAGTACTTC,CASSLKVSIGQGFPYEQYF
TRBV18,TRBD1,NA,TRBJ2-2,TGTGCCAGCTCAGGGGACAGGGATGCCGGGGAGCTGTTTTTT,CASSGDRDAGELFF
TRBV14,NA,NA,TRBJ2-7,TGTGCCAGCAGCCAACACTACGAGCAGTACTTC,CASSQHYEQYF
TRBV5-4,NA,NA,TRBJ2-3,TGTGCCAGCAGCCGAAGACTAGAGGGCACAGATACGCAGTATTTT,CASSRRLEGTDTQYF
TRBV7-8,TRBD2,NA,TRBJ2-2,TGTGCCAGCAGACCAGGAGGAGCGGGAGACACCGGGGAGCTGTTTTTT,CASRPGGAGDTGELFF
TRBV27,NA,NA,TRBJ1-1,TGTGCCAGCAGTTTATTTGGGGGGCGGGGGCTCGTAAACACTGAAGCTTTCTTT,CASSLFGGRGLVNTEAFF
TRBV5-4,TRBD1,NA,TRBJ2-1,TGTGCCAGCAGCGGGGACAGGGGGCAAGGTGAGCAGTTCTTC,CASSGDRGQGEQFF
TRBV7-9,NA,NA,TRBJ1-1,TGTGCCAGCAGCTTACCCAGGGCCACTGAAGCTTTCTTT,CASSLPRATEAFF
TRBV29-1,NA,NA,TRBJ2-6,TGCAGCGTTCTCGATGGATCTGGGGCCAACGTCCTGACTTTC,CSVLDGSGANVLTF
TRBV15,NA,once,TRBJ1-4,TGTGCCACCAGCAGAAGGAGTGAAAAACTGTTTTTT,CATSRRSEKLFF
TRBV29-1,NA,NA,TRBJ2-7,TGCAGCGTTGGCCCCCCTATGGGCGAGCAGTACTTC,CSVGPPMGEQYF
TRBV5-4,TRBD2,NA,TRBJ2-5,TGTGCCAGCAGCTTACTGACTAGCGGAAAAGAGACCCAGTACTTC,CASSLLTSGKETQYF
TRBV29-1,NA,NA,TRBJ2-5,TGCAGCGTTGCGTCGGGGTGGCGGGACAGAAAAGAAGAGACCCAGTACTTC,CSVASGWRDRKEETQYF
TRBV4-1,NA,NA,TRBJ1-1,TGCGCCAGCAGCCAAGAGCGAGGGGACACTGAAGCTTTCTTT,CASSQERGDTEAFF
TRBV7-2,TRBD1,NA,TRBJ1-5,TGTGCCAGCAGCCGACAGGGGTTTCTATCTAGTAATCAGCCCCAGCATTTT,CASSRQGFLSSNQPQHF
TRBV11-2,NA,NA,TRBJ2-7,TGTGCCAGCAGCTTAAGGCGGGAAGGGAACGAGCAGTACTTC,CASSLRREGNEQYF
TRBV4-1,NA,NA,TRBJ2-1,TGCGCCAGCAGCCAACGGCTAGAGGACAATGAGCAGTTCTTC,CASSQRLEDNEQFF
TRBV11-1,NA,NA,TRBJ2-1,TGTGCCAGCAGCTTTCCCCCCGGGATTGAGCAGTTCTTC,CASSFPPGIEQFF
TRBV6-5,NA,NA,TRBJ2-5,TGTGCCAGCAGCAACACCTCGCGACACCCTTGGGCCCAGTACTTC,CASSNTSRHPWAQYF
TRBV7-8,NA,NA,TRBJ2-5,TGTGCCAGCAGCTTAGCGGAGACCCAGTACTTC,CASSLAETQYF
TRBV11-2,NA,once,TRBJ1-1,TGTGCCAGCAGCCGAGGGGACACGAACACTGAAGCTTTCTTT,CASSRGDTNTEAFF
TRBV7-8,TRBD2,NA,TRBJ2-7,TGTGCCAGCAGCTTGGTTGGGTCGGGGGGCTACGAGCAGTACTTC,CASSLVGSGGYEQYF
TRBV7-9,NA,NA,TRBJ2-1,TGTGCCAGCAGCTTCGCTACCGGGACGTATGAGCAGTTCTTC,CASSFATGTYEQFF
TRBV28,NA,NA,TRBJ2-7,TGTGCCAGCAGCGCCCCCAGGATACGGACCTACGAGCAGTACTTC,CASSAPRIRTYEQYF
TRBV4-3,NA,NA,TRBJ2-7,TGCGCCAGCAGCCAAGACCGGGGGCCCGCCTACGAGCAGTACTTC,CASSQDRGPAYEQYF
TRBV14,NA,NA,TRBJ2-7,TGTGCCAGCAGCCACAGAGGAGTAGCCTACGAGCAGTACTTC,CASSHRGVAYEQYF
TRBV27,NA,NA,TRBJ2-2,TGTGCCAGCAGTTTCTACGGGTCGAACACCGGGGAGCTGTTTTTT,CASSFYGSNTGELFF
TRBV7-9,NA,NA,TRBJ2-7,TGTGCCCTCCAGGTTCGGAAAGACCGGGCAAGCTCCTACGAGCAGTACTTC,CALQVRKDRASSYEQYF
TRBV30,TRBD1,NA,TRBJ1-2,TGTGCCTGGAGTGTCGGTTGGACAGGGGACCATGGCTACACCTTC,CAWSVGWTGDHGYTF
TRBV11-2,TRBD1,NA,TRBJ2-7,TGTGCCAGCAGTCCCAGGACAGGCCTTTCCTACGAGCAGTACTTC,CASSPRTGLSYEQYF
TRBV5-1,NA,NA,TRBJ2-1,TGCGCCAGCAGCTTTGTGACGGCTGCCTACAATGAGCAGTTCTTC,CASSFVTAAYNEQFF
TRBV2,NA,NA,TRBJ2-4,TGTGCCACCTTAACCAAAAACATTCAGTACTTC,CATLTKNIQYF
TRBV5-6,TRBD1,NA,TRBJ2-7,TGTGCCAGCAACAATGCCGGGACAGGGGCGCTTTTCTACGAGCAGTACTTC,CASNNAGTGALFYEQYF
TRBV29-1,NA,NA,TRBJ1-1,TGCAGCGGCAGAGTGGCGCGGAACACTGAAGCTTTCTTT,CSGRVARNTEAFF
TRBV4-3,TRBD2,NA,TRBJ2-2,TGCGCCAGCAGCCAAGAAGTAGCGGGAGGGCTCAGCCCCGGGGAGCTGTTTTTT,CASSQEVAGGLSPGELFF
TRBV6-1,NA,once,TRBJ2-1,TGTGCCAGCGGGTACCCCTACAATGAGCAGTTCTTC,CASGYPYNEQFF
TRBV11-2,TRBD2,NA,TRBJ2-7,TGTGCCAGCAACCCCGGAGGAAGGGAGGGCTCCTACGAGCAGTACTTC,CASNPGGREGSYEQYF
TRBV11-2,NA,NA,TRBJ2-5,TGTGCCAGCAGCTCAACCTCAGAGACCCAGTACTTC,CASSSTSETQYF
TRBV27,TRBD2,NA,TRBJ2-1,TGTGCCAGCAGTTTACGACCGTGGACTAGCGGAACCACCTACAATGAGCAGTTCTTC,CASSLRPWTSGTTYNEQFF
TRBV5-1,NA,NA,TRBJ1-1,TGCGCCAGCAGCTTGCGGCCAGGTGGGGGATTTAAGAACACTGAAGCTTTCTTT,CASSLRPGGGFKNTEAFF
TRBV11-2,NA,NA,TRBJ1-3,TGTGCCAGCAGCCACCCGGGGGGTTCTACTGGAAACACCATATATTTT,CASSHPGGSTGNTIYF
TRBV9,TRBD2,NA,TRBJ2-7,TGTGCCAGCAGCCTGTGGGGTAGCGGGGGTTACGAGCAGTACTTC,CASSLWGSGGYEQYF
TRBV6-1,TRBD1,NA,TRBJ2-1,TGTGCCAGGTCCAGCTTCAGGACAGGGGGCAATGAGCAGTTCTTC,CARSSFRTGGNEQFF
TRBV27,TRBD2,NA,TRBJ2-3,TGTGCCAGCAGTGAACTAGCGGGCTTCGTGACAGATACGCAGTATTTT,CASSELAGFVTDTQYF